This T cell receptor beta chain was captured in a study of beta chain features in type 1 diabetes. Every sorted population was more than 95% pure. Comment on this clone: Antigen specificity is unknown.

Study-level findings and limits: TCRB CDR3s from Type 1 diabetes patients were moderately but significantly shorter in all four CD4+ subsets. Resolution of whether HLA type affects TCRB rearrangement was not achieved here. Compared with healthy donors, patients appeared to share more similar naive, central memory and regulatory TCRB repertoires. VDJ junctions sequenced from type 1 diabetes patients showed fewer insertions and more deletions.

The whole isolated RNA underwent reverse transcription, so sequencing captured expressed TCRB transcripts. The table came from immunoSEQ multiplex PCR; TCRdb's copy has only in-frame clones and leaves some out. This table holds about 53,000 clones, just under 65% found once. The ends were cut back, 1 base at V and 2 bases at J, with 4 bases in the middle. CDR1 is SGHNT and CDR2 is YYREEE in the germline V gene (reference sequence). This CDR3 has 14 amino acids. This clonotype originated in a woman under 40 with type 1 diabetes. This chain uses TRBV5-4 with TRBJ2-6; D ambiguous. The sequencing sample was made of stem cell memory CD4+ T cells from blood. The DNA for the CDR3 is TGTGCCAGCAGCTTGTTTACTGGGGCCAACGTCCTGACTTTC. As protein: CASSLFTGANVLTF.